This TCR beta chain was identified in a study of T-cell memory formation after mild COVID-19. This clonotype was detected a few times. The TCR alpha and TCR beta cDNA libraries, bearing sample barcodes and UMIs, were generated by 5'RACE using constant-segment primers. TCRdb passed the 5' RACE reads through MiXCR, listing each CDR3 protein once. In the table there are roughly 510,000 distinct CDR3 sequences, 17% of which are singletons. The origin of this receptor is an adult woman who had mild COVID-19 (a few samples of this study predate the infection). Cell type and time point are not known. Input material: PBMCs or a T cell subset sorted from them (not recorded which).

The CDR3 DNA follows: TGTGCCAGCAGCCGGGGACAGGGAAGCAATCAGCCCCAGCATTTT. This codes for CASSRGQGSNQPQHF. The V gene is TRBV7-9, the J gene TRBJ1-5; TRBD1 agrees at 9 bases. The CDR3 loop spans 15 amino acids. The J segment lost 1 base and the V segment lost 5 bases, leaving 3 bases of the junction unmatched. Looked up from germline, CDR1 is SEHNR and CDR2 is FQNEAQ (reference sequence).